This T cell receptor beta chain was recovered during a study of technical replicates of blood from a handful of donors. Germline V CDR1 and CDR2: SGDLS, YYNGEE. The length of the CDR3 is 16 residues. Germline trimming cut 0 bases from V and 6 bases from J; bases unmatched to any gene: 11. The table came from immunoSEQ multiplex PCR; TCRdb's copy has only in-frame clones and leaves some out. The repertoire consists of 80,000 or so clones, with nearly 97% occurring once and the leading ten covering 0.36%. The TCR comes from a human donor in good health. Sequences were obtained from T cells isolated from PBMCs. The V call is TRBV9, the J call TRBJ1-2, with TRBD1 identical over 7 bases. In nucleotides, the CDR3 is TGTGCCAGCAGCGTAGGACAGGGTCACCACGTCGATGGCTACACCTTC. This encodes CASSVGQGHHVDGYTF.